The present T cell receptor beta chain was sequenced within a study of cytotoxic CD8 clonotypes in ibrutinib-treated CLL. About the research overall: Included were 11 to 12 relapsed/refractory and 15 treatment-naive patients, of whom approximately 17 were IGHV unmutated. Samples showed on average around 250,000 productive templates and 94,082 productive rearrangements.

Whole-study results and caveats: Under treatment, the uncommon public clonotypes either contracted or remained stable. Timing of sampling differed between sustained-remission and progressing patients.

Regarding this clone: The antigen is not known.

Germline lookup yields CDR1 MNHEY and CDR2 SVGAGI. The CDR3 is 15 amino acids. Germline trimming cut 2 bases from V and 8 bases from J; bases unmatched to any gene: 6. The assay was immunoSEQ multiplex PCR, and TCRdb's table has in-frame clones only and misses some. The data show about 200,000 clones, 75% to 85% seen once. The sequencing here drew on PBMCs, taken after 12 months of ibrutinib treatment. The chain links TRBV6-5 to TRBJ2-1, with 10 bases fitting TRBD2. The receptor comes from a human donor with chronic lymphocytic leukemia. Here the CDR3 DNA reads TGTGCCAGCAGTTACCAGCGGGAGGGCCGCTATGAGCAGTTCTTC. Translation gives CASSYQREGRYEQFF.